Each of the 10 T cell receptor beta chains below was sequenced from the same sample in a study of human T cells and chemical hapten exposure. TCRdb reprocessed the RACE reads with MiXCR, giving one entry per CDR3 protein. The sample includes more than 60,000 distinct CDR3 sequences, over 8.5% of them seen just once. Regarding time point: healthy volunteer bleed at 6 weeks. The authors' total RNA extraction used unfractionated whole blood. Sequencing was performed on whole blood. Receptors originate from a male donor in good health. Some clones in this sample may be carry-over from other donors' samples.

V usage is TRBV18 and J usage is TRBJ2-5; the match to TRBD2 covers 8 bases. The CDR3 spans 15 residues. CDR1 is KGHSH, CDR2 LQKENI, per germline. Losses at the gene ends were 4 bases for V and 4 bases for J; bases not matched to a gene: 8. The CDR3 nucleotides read TGTGCCAGCTCACTTATTCATAGCGGGACAGAGACCCAGTACTTC. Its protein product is CASSLIHSGTETQYF.

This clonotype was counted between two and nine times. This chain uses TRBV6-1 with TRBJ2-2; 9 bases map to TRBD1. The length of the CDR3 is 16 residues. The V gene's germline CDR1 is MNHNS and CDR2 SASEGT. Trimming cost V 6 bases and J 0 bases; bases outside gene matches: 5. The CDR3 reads CASSARDRANTGELFF. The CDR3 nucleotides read TGTGCCAGCAGCGCACGGGACAGGGCGAACACCGGGGAGCTGTTTTTT.

The CDR3 protein is CASSYPSSGPDTQYF. The CDR3 nucleotides are TGTGCCAGCAGTTACCCGTCTAGCGGCCCAGATACGCAGTATTTT. The V gene is TRBV6-6, the J gene TRBJ2-3, with 7 nucleotides matching TRBD2. The CDR3 runs to 15 residues. The germline gives CDR1 MNHNY, CDR2 SVGAGI (reference sequence). V shed 2 bases, J shed 4 bases, and the junction held 6 bases outside the gene matches.

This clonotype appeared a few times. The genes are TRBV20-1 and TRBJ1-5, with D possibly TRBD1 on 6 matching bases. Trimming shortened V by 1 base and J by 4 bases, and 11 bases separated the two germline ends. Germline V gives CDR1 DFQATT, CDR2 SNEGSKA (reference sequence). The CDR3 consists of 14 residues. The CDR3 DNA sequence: TGCAGTGCTAGAGGGCCAGGGGAAAATCAGCCCCAGCATTTT. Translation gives CSARGPGENQPQHF.

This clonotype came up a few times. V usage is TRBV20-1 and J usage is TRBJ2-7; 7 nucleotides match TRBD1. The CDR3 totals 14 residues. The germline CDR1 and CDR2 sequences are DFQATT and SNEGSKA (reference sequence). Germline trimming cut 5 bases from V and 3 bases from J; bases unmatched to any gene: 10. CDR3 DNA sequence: TGCAGTGCTTCCCGACAGGGTTTTTTCTACGAGCAGTACTTC. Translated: CSASRQGFFYEQYF.

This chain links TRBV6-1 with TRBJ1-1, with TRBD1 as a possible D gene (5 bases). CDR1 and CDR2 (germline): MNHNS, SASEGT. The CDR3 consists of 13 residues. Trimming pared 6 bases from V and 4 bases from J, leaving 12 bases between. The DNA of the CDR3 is TGTGCCAGCAGGGGGGGTCCCACCACTGAAGCTTTCTTT. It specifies CASRGGPTTEAFF.

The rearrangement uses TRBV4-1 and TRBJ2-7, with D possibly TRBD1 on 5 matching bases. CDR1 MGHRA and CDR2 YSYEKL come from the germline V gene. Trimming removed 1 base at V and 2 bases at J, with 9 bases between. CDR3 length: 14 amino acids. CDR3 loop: CASSQGRDPYEQYF. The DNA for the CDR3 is TGCGCCAGCAGCCAAGGCAGGGATCCCTACGAGCAGTACTTC.

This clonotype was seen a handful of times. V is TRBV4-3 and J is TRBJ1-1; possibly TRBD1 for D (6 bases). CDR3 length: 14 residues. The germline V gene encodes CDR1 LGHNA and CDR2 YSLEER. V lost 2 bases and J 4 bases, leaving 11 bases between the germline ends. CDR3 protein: CASSQSTGITEAFF. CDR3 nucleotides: TGCGCCAGCAGCCAAAGTACAGGGATCACTGAAGCTTTCTTT.

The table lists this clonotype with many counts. The CDR3 DNA follows: TGTGCCAGCAGCTTAGCGGTCTACCAGGGTGAAGCTTTCTTT. It specifies CASSLAVYQGEAFF. This sequence joins TRBV7-9 and TRBJ1-1; D is perhaps TRBD1 (5 bases). Looked up from germline, CDR1 is SEHNR and CDR2 is FQNEAQ (reference sequence). This CDR3 spans 14 amino acids. V shed 0 bases and J shed 7 bases, with 12 bases lying between them. Full variable domain (remainder filled in from reference TRBV7-9 and TRBJ1-1): DTGVSQNPRHKITKRGQNVTFRCDPISEHNRLYWYRQTLGQGPEFLTYFQNEAQLEKSRLLSDRFSAERPKGSFSTLEIQRTEQGDSAMYLCASSLAVYQGEAFFGQGTRLTVV.

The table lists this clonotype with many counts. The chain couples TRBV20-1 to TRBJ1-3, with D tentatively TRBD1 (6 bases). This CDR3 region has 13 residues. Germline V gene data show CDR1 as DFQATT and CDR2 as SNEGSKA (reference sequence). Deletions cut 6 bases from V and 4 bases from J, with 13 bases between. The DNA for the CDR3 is TGCAGTGCCTCCGAGGGGGGAGGAAACACCATATATTTT. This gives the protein CSASEGGGNTIYF.